The 9 T cell receptor beta chains in this list originate from one sample, sequenced in a study of cytomegalovirus exposure and HLA in healthy donors. The assay was immunoSEQ multiplex PCR, and TCRdb's table has in-frame clones only and misses some. Of approximately 71,000 clones detected, approximately 90% appear once; the ten largest clones hold approximately 3.4%. The sequenced sample was PBMCs. The source of these receptors is a man aged 18-30 years in good health and CMV-seronegative.

The CDR3 spells CASSPRLVSYNEQFF. DNA for the CDR3: TGTGCCAGCAGCCCACGACTGGTCTCCTACAATGAGCAGTTCTTC. This chain uses TRBV9 with TRBJ2-1; D not certain. CDR1 is SGDLS and CDR2 is YYNGEE in the germline V gene. Trimming pared 4 bases from V and 0 bases from J, leaving 11 bases between. This CDR3 comprises 15 residues.

In DNA form, the CDR3 reads TGTGCCAGCAGCATCGGACTCGAGCCCTACGAGCAGTACTTC. Translation: CASSIGLEPYEQYF. J is TRBJ2-7 and V is TRBV7-9; D might be TRBD2 (5 bases). CDR1 SEHNR and CDR2 FQNEAQ come from the germline V gene (reference sequence). V dropped 5 bases and J dropped 2 bases, with 13 bases sitting between them. The CDR3 extends over 14 amino acids.

The J gene is TRBJ1-1, the V gene TRBV7-9; 7 nucleotides align to TRBD1. CDR1 is SEHNR and CDR2 is FQNEAQ in the germline V gene (reference sequence). The V and J ends lost 6 bases and 7 bases, in that order; junction bases with no gene match: 8. The CDR3 covers 13 residues. CDR3 sequence (DNA): TGTGCCAGCAGGGAACGACAGGGCCGTGAAGCTTTCTTT. Translated: CASRERQGREAFF.

The chain joins TRBV2 to TRBJ1-1; D is perhaps TRBD1 (5 bases). This CDR3 is built from 13 residues. The V end was cut by 8 bases, the J end by 1 base, with 11 bases between. Germline V gene data show CDR1 as SNHLY and CDR2 as FYNNEI. This CDR3 is CASGVQENTEAFF. CDR3 in DNA: TGTGCCAGCGGAGTACAGGAGAACACTGAAGCTTTCTTT.

This clone was detected once. The genes are TRBV15 and TRBJ2-1; 10 bases match TRBD2. Germline V gives CDR1 LNHNV, CDR2 YYDKDF (reference sequence). The CDR3 extends over 17 amino acids. V lost 1 base to trimming and J lost 4 bases; unmatched junction nucleotides: 7. Here the CDR3 reads CATSRVVGLAEYNEQFF. CDR3 coding DNA: TGTGCCACCAGCAGAGTGGTAGGACTAGCGGAATACAATGAGCAGTTCTTC.

The chain has TRBV5-1 and TRBJ1-1, with D unresolved. Trimming stripped 1 base from V and 1 base from J, with 8 bases between. Germline V CDR1 and CDR2: SGHRS, YFSETQ. The CDR3 spans 14 residues. The CDR3 nucleotides are TGCGCCAGCAGCTTGTTGGTCGGGAACACTGAAGCTTTCTTT. Protein: CASSLLVGNTEAFF. Filled out from reference TRBV5-1 and TRBJ1-1, the complete variable domain reads KAGVTQTPRYLIKTRGQQVTLSCSPISGHRSVSWYQQTPGQGLQFLFEYFSETQRNKGNFPGRFSGRQFSNSRSEMNVSTLELGDSALYLCASSLLVGNTEAFFGQGTRLTVV.

V is TRBV11-2 and J is TRBJ2-5; 7 bases match TRBD2. Germline V lookup: CDR1 SGHAT, CDR2 FQNNGV. This CDR3 region has 15 residues. With V trimmed by 3 bases and J by 2 bases, 6 bases remained unmatched. The CDR3 protein is CASSLPGGFQETQYF. CDR3 bases: TGTGCCAGCAGCTTGCCGGGAGGATTTCAAGAGACCCAGTACTTC.

As DNA, the CDR3 is TGTGCCACCCAACCACTAGGGACAGTGACCCCTGAAGCTTTCTTT. Translated: CATQPLGTVTPEAFF. The chain has TRBV28 and TRBJ1-1, with 7 bases aligning to TRBD1. V lost 10 bases, J lost 6 bases, and 17 bases stayed unmatched. CDR3 length: 15 amino acids. Germline loops: CDR1 MDHEN, CDR2 SYDVKM.

This sequence joins TRBV28 and TRBJ2-1; 7 positions agree with TRBD1. CDR3 length equals 15 residues. With V trimmed by 3 bases and J by 2 bases, 4 bases remained unmatched. CDR1 is MDHEN, CDR2 SYDVKM, per germline. The chain's CDR3 is CASSFWDSTYNEQFF. The CDR3 DNA sequence: TGTGCCAGCAGTTTCTGGGACAGTACCTACAATGAGCAGTTCTTC.